The present T cell receptor (beta chain) was sequenced within a study of cytomegalovirus exposure and HLA in healthy donors. PCR primers comprised 60 Vbeta and 13 Jbeta primers. Libraries were prepared by immunoSEQ multiplex PCR; TCRdb keeps only in-frame clonotypes and omits some of them. Of 95,000 to 150,000 clones in the sample, around three quarters were seen once. Germline trimming cut 2 bases from V and 11 bases from J; bases unmatched to any gene: 7. CDR1 is MNHEY, CDR2 SVGAGI, per germline. CDR3 length: 13 residues. Study-level findings and limits: Some segments of the V type, notably TRBV6-2 and TRBV6-3, were excluded as indistinguishable. Later analysis identified a missense DCLRE1C variant that was linked to TCR beta V- and J-gene trimming.

Worth noting for this clone: Its antigen is as yet unknown.

This TCR was recovered from a woman aged 55 to 70 in good health and CMV-seropositive. The chain employs TRBV6-5 and TRBJ1-1; 8 bases agree with TRBD1. Material for sequencing was PBMCs. The CDR3 DNA sequence: TGTGCCAGCAGTTACGTCAGGGGGCCCCCCGCTTTCTTT. It encodes CASSYVRGPPAFF.